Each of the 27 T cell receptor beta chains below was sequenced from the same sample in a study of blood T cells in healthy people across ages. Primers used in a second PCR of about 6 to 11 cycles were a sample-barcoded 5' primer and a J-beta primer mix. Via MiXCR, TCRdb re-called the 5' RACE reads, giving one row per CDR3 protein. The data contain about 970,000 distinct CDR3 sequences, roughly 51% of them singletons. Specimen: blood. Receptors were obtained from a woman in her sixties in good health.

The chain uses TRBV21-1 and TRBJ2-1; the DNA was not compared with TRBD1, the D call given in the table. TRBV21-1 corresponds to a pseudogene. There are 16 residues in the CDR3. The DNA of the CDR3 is TGTGCCAGCAGCGGGGGAGGCGGGACGTCCTACAATGAGCAGTTCTTC. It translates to CASSGGGGTSYNEQFF.

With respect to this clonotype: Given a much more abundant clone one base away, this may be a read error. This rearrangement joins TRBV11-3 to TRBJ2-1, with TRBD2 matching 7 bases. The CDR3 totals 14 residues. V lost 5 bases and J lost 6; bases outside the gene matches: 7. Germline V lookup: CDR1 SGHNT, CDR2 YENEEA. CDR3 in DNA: TGTGCCAGCAGCGTCGCGGGAGAGGGCAATGAGCAGTTCTTC. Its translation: CASSVAGEGNEQFF.

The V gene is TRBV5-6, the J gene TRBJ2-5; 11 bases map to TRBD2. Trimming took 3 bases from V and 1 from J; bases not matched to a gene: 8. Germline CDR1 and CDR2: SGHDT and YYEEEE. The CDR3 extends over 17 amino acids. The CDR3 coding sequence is TGTGCCAGCAGCTCTTTAATACTAGCGGGAGCCCAAGAGACCCAGTACTTC. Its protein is CASSSLILAGAQETQYF.

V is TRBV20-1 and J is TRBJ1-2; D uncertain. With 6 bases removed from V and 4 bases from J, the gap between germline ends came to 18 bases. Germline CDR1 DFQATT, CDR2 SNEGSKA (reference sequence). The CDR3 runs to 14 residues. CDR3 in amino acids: CSALPTDGPYGYTF. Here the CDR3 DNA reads TGCAGTGCGCTACCAACTGACGGTCCCTATGGCTACACCTTC.

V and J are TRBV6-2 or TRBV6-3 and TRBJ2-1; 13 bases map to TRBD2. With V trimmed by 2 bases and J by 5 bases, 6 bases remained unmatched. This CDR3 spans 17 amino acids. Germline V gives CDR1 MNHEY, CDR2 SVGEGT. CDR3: CASSYAGLAGRNNEQFF. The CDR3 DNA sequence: TGTGCCAGCAGTTACGCGGGACTAGCGGGGCGGAACAATGAGCAGTTCTTC.

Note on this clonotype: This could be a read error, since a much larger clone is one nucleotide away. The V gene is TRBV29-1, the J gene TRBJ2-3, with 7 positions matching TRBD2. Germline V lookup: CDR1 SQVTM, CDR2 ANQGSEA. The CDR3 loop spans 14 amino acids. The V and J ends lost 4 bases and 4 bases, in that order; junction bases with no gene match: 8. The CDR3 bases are TGCAGCGTTGGTAGCGGGCCCGAGGCAGATACGCAGTATTTT. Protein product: CSVGSGPEADTQYF.

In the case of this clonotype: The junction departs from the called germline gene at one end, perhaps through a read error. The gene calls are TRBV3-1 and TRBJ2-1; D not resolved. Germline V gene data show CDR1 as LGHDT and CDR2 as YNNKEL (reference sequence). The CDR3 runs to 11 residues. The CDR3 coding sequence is TGTGGCAGCAGCCAAGAAGGCGAGCAGTTCTTC. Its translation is CGSSQEGEQFF.

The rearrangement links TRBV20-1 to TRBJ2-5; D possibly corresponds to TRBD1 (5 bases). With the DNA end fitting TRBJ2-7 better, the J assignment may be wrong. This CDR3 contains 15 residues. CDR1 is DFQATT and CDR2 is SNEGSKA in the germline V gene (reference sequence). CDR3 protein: CSASIPRQGKNEQYF. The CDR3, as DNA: TGCAGTGCTAGTATACCAAGGCAGGGAAAGAACGAGCAGTACTTC.

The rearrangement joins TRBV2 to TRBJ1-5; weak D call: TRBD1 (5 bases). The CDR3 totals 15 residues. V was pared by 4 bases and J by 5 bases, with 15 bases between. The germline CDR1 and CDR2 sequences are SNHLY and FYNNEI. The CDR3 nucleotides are TGTGCCAGCAGTGTGGACCGCCAGGGAGATCAGCCCCAGCATTTT. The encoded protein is CASSVDRQGDQPQHF.

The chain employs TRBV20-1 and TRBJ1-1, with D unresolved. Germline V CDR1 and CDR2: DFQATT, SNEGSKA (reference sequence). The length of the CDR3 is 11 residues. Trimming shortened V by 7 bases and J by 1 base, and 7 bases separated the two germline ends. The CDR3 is CSEVGNTEAFF. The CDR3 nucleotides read TGCAGTGAAGTCGGGAACACTGAAGCTTTCTTT.

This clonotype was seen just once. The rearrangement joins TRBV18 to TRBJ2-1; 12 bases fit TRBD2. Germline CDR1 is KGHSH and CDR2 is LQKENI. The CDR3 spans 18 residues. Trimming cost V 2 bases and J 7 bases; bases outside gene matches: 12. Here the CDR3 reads CASSPYRTSGKSLNEQFF. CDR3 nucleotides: TGTGCCAGCTCACCATATCGGACTAGCGGGAAATCTTTAAATGAGCAGTTCTTC. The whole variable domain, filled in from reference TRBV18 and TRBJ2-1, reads NAGVMQNPRHLVRRRGQEARLRCSPMKGHSHVYWYRQLPEEGLKFMVYLQKENIIDESGMPKERFSAEFPKEGPSILRIQQVVRGDSAAYFCASSPYRTSGKSLNEQFFGPGTRLTVL.

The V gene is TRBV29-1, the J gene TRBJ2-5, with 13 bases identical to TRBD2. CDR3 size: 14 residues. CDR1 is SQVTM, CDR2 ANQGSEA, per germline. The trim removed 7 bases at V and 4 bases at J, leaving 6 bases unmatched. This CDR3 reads CSARTSGSRETQYF. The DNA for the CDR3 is TGCAGCGCAAGGACTAGCGGGAGTAGAGAGACCCAGTACTTC.

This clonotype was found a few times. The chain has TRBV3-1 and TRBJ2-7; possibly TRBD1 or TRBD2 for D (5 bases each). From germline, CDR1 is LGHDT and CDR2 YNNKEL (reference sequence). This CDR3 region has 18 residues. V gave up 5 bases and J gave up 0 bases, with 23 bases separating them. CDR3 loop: CASSSRPGQGQGSYEQYF. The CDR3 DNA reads TGTGCCAGCAGCTCTAGACCGGGGCAGGGCCAAGGCTCCTACGAGCAGTACTTC.

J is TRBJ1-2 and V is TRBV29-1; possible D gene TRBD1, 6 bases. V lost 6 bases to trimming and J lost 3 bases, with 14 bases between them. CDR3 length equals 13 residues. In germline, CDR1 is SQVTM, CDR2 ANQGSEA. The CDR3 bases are TGCAGCGTACGGGGGGCGCTTGACTATGGCTACACCTTC. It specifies CSVRGALDYGYTF. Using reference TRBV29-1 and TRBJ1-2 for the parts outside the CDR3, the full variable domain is SAVISQKPSRDICQRGTSLTIQCQVDSQVTMMFWYRQQPGQSLTLIATANQGSEATYESGFVIDKFPISRPNLTFSTLTVSNMSPEDSSIYLCSVRGALDYGYTFGSGTRLTVV.

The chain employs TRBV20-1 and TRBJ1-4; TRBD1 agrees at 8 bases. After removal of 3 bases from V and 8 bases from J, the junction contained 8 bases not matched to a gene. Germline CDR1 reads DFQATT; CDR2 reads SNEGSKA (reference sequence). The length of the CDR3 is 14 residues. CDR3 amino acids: CSARPTGEAEKLFF. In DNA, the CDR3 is TGCAGTGCTAGGCCGACAGGGGAAGCGGAAAAACTGTTTTTT.

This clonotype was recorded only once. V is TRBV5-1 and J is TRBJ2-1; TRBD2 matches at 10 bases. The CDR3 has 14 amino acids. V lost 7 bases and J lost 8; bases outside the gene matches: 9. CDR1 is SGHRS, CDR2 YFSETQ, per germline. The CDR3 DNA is TGCGCCAGCGGAAAGGGACTAGCGAGCGATGAGCAGTTCTTC. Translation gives CASGKGLASDEQFF.

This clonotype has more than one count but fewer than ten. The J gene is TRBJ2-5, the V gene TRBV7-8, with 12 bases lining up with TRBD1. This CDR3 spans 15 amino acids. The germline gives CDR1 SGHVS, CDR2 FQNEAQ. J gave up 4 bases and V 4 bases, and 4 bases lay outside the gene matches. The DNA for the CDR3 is TGTGCCAGCAGCTGGGACAGGGGGCGCGGAGAGACCCAGTACTTC. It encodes CASSWDRGRGETQYF.

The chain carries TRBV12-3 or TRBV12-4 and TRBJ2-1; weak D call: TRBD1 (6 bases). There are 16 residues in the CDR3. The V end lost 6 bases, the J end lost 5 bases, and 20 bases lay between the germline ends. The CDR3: CASSKQGRPSDNEQFF. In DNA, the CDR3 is TGTGCCAGCAGCAAGCAGGGGCGCCCGTCCGACAATGAGCAGTTCTTC.

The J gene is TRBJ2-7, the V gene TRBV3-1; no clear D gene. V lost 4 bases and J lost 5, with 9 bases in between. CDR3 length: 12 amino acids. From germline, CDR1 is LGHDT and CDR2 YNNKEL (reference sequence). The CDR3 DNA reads TGTGCCAGCAGCCGTACCGACCACGAGCAGTACTTC. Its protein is CASSRTDHEQYF.

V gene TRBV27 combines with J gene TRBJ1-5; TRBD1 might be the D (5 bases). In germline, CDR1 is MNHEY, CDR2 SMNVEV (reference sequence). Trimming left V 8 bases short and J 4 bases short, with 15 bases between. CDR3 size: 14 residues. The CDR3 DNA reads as TGTGCCAGCCGGGGGGGGGTCGGTAATCAGCCCCAGCATTTT. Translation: CASRGGVGNQPQHF.

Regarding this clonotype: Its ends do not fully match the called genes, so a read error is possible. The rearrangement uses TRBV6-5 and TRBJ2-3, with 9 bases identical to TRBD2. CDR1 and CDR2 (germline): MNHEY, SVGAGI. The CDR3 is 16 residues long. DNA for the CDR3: TGTGCCAGCAGTTACTCTAGGGCGGGAGGGCCAGATGCGCAGTATTTT. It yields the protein CASSYSRAGGPDAQYF.

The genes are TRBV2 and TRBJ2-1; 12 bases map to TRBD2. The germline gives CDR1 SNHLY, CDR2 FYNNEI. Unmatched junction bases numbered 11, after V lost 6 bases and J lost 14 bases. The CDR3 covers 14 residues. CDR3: CASRGETSGSLKFF. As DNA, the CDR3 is TGTGCCAGCAGGGGGGAGACTAGCGGGAGTTTAAAGTTCTTC. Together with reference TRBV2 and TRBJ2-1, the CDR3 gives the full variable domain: EPEVTQTPSHQVTQMGQEVILRCVPISNHLYFYWYRQILGQKVEFLVSFYNNEISEKSEIFDDQFSVERPDGSNFTLKIRSTKLEDSAMYFCASRGETSGSLKFFGPGTRLTVL.

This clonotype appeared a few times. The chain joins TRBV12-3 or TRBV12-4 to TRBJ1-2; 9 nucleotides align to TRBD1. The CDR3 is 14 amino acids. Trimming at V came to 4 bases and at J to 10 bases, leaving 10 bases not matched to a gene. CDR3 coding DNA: TGTGCCAGCAGTTCAAGGACAGGGGAAGGATCCTACACCTTC. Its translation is CASSSRTGEGSYTF.

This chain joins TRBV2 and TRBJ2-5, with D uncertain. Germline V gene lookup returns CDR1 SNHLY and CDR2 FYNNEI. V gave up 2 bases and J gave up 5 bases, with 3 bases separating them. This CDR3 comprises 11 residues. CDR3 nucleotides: TGTGCCAGCAGTGAATTGGAGACCCAGTACTTC. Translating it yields CASSELETQYF. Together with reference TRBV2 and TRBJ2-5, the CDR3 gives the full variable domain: EPEVTQTPSHQVTQMGQEVILRCVPISNHLYFYWYRQILGQKVEFLVSFYNNEISEKSEIFDDQFSVERPDGSNFTLKIRSTKLEDSAMYFCASSELETQYFGPGTRLLVL.

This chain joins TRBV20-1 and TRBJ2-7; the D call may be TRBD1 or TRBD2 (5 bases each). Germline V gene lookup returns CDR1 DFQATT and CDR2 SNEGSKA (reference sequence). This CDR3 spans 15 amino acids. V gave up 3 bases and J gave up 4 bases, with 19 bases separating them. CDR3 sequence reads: CSARLIPRGAYEQYF. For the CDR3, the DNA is TGCAGTGCTAGGCTAATTCCGAGAGGGGCGTACGAGCAGTACTTC.

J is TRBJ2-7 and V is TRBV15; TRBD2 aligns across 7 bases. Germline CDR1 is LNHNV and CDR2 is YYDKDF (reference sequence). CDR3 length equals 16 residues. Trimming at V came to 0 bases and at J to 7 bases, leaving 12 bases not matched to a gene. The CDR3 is CATSREGIAGVDEQYF. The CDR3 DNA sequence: TGTGCCACCAGCAGAGAGGGCATCGCGGGAGTTGATGAGCAGTACTTC.

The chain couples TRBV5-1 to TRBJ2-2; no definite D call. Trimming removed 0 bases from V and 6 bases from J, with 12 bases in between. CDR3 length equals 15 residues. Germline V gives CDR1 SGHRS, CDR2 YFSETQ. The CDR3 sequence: CASSLARFRPGELFF. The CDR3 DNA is TGCGCCAGCAGCTTGGCCCGCTTCCGTCCCGGGGAGCTGTTTTTT.